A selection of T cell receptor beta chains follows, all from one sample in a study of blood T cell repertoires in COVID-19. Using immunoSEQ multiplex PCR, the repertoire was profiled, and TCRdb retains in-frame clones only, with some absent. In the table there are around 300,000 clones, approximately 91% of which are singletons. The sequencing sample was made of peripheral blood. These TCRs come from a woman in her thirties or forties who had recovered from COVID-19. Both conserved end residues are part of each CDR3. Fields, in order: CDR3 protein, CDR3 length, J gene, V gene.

CDR3: CASSFTGTGGAVTEAFF; length: 17; J: TRBJ1-1; V: TRBV27
CDR3: CASTASEGAYEQYF; length: 14; J: TRBJ2-7; V: TRBV7-9
CDR3: CASSGTGLNTEAFF; length: 14; J: TRBJ1-1; V: TRBV18
CDR3: CASSLAGGPRGNEKLFF; length: 17; J: TRBJ1-4; V: TRBV5-1
CDR3: CASSLGGTVYNEQFF; length: 15; J: TRBJ2-1; V: TRBV5-8
CDR3: CASSPLGTSGGLEQYF; length: 16; J: TRBJ2-7; V: TRBV3-1/TRBV3-2
CDR3: CASSLVALGEQYF; length: 13; J: TRBJ2-7; V: TRBV11-3
CDR3: CASAATGVSYEQYF; length: 14; J: TRBJ2-7; V: TRBV10-3
CDR3: CASSLDSGNNEQYF; length: 14; J: TRBJ2-7; V: TRBV5-1
CDR3: CASSVNPGTGYYNEQFF; length: 17; J: TRBJ2-1; V: TRBV7-3
CDR3: CASRKGVYNEQFF; length: 13; J: TRBJ2-1; V: TRBV12-3/TRBV12-4
CDR3: CASGGTGGNQPQHF; length: 14; J: TRBJ1-5; V: TRBV19
CDR3: CASNGGGDEQYF; length: 12; J: TRBJ2-7; V: TRBV6-5
CDR3: CASSQGLANYNEQFF; length: 15; J: TRBJ2-1; V: TRBV4-2
CDR3: CASSVMAGGSYEQFF; length: 15; J: TRBJ2-1; V: TRBV2
CDR3: CASSPRLLNNEQFF; length: 14; J: TRBJ2-1; V: TRBV19
CDR3: CASSYWWQDYEQYF; length: 14; J: TRBJ2-7; V: TRBV6-2/TRBV6-3
CDR3: CASTHPGGRDTGELFF; length: 16; J: TRBJ2-2; V: TRBV7-9
CDR3: CASSWSGANNEQFF; length: 14; J: TRBJ2-1; V: TRBV7-3
CDR3: CAWSPSGGSSYNEQFF; length: 16; J: TRBJ2-1; V: TRBV30
CDR3: CASSTGLATGELFF; length: 14; J: TRBJ2-2; V: TRBV7-8
CDR3: CASSLGGQGREPSYGYTF; length: 18; J: TRBJ1-2; V: TRBV7-9
CDR3: CASSQGQLGGYTF; length: 13; J: TRBJ1-2; V: TRBV14
CDR3: CASSPPGTVEAFF; length: 13; J: TRBJ1-1; V: TRBV18
CDR3: CATSNDRDVTDTQYF; length: 15; J: TRBJ2-3; V: TRBV15
CDR3: CASRQGANSYEQYF; length: 14; J: TRBJ2-7; V: TRBV19
CDR3: CASSLGTGPSTDTQYF; length: 16; J: TRBJ2-3; V: TRBV11-2
CDR3: CAWSGVQGGSTDTQYF; length: 16; J: TRBJ2-3; V: TRBV30
CDR3: CASSAVTANTEAFF; length: 14; J: TRBJ1-1; V: TRBV7-9
CDR3: CASSISSSSYEQYF; length: 14; J: TRBJ2-7; V: TRBV19
CDR3: CASSPGVSGEQYF; length: 13; J: TRBJ2-7; V: TRBV7-9
CDR3: CAWSVGGSFNNEQFF; length: 15; J: TRBJ2-1; V: TRBV30
CDR3: CASSQTEGGRGGTGELFF; length: 18; J: TRBJ2-2; V: TRBV4-2
CDR3: CASSAGTDPYNEQFF; length: 15; J: TRBJ2-1; V: TRBV9
CDR3: CASSQPRGESTNEKLFF; length: 17; J: TRBJ1-4; V: TRBV7-9
CDR3: CASSYNRVTNTEAFF; length: 15; J: TRBJ1-1; V: TRBV6-6
CDR3: CASTARQGSSYNEQFF; length: 16; J: TRBJ2-1; V: TRBV9